The text below deals with one T cell receptor (beta chain). Antigen specificity is unknown. The CDR3 consists of 14 residues. V was clipped by 0 bases and J by 3 bases, with 5 bases between them. Germline-derived CDR1 and CDR2 are LGHNT and FRNRAP. Antigen-specific CD4+ T cell clonotypes were called by their expansion after viral peptide-pool culture in ViraFEST. The authors isolated CD4+ T cells after ten to eleven days of culture. Absence of prior SARS-CoV-2 infection characterized the vaccine recipients, who showed negative nucleocapsid antibodies. Days 3 and 7 were when half the medium was replaced with IL-2 medium. This entry comes from a study of vaccination effects on CD4 cells after COVID-19. Libraries were prepared by immunoSEQ multiplex PCR; TCRdb keeps only in-frame clonotypes and omits some of them. The profile shows tens of thousands of clones, around three quarters of them singletons.

This sequence was found in a human donor who received a COVID-19 vaccine. This specimen was CD4+ T cells from PBMCs cultured with HCoV-OC43 spike peptides, taken before COVID-19 vaccination. Subset meaning: HCoV-OC43 spike overlapping peptide pool stimulation. The chain has TRBV12-5 and TRBJ1-4; D unresolved. The CDR3 region is CASGLVGPNEKLFF. CDR3 coding DNA: TGTGCTAGTGGTTTGGTGGGTCCTAATGAAAAACTGTTTTTT.